The entry below describes one T cell receptor beta chain. These data belong to a study of response to subunit inactivated influenza vaccine. TCRdb redid the calling of the RT-PCR reads with MiXCR, one entry per CDR3 protein. The data hold 250,000 to 350,000 distinct CDR3 sequences, with around 20% observed a single time. V was shortened by 3 bases and J by 0 bases, with 8 bases between the two germline ends. From germline, CDR1 is SGHAT and CDR2 FQDESV (reference sequence). The CDR3 sequence is 14 residues long. The chain has TRBV11-1 and TRBJ1-1; D is unresolved. The receptor's source is a man in his fifties or sixties who received an inactivated influenza vaccine. The specimen was PBMCs from blood, collected less than 22 months after vaccination. This chain's CDR3 is CASSFRPLNTEAFF. The CDR3 DNA reads as TGTGCCAGCAGCTTCCGGCCGTTGAACACTGAAGCTTTCTTT.